This entry features one TCR beta chain sequence. Antigen unknown. The sample is drawn from a study of OX40 agonist ivuxolimab in advanced cancers. Study context: Antecedent anti-PD-1, anti-PD-L1 or anti-CTLA-4 therapy was permissible, with roughly 36% having received some.

Cycle 7 day 1, cycle 4 day 1, and baseline were the timepoints at which blood was sampled. Broader study findings: Dose levels from 0.1 to 3.0 mg/kg saw CD4+ and CD8+ blood T cells expand clonally by week 6.

Sequencing was performed with immunoSEQ multiplex PCR; in TCRdb, only in-frame clones are kept and a portion is missing. The sample records fewer than 85,000 clones, 86% being singletons. The CDR3 is made up of 13 amino acids. Trimming stripped 2 bases from V and 3 bases from J, with 7 bases between. Per the germline V gene, CDR1 is ENHRY and CDR2 is SYGVKD. Specimen: CD4+ or CD8+ T cells sorted from blood, collected in a trial of the OX40 agonist ivuxolimab. V and J are TRBV10-3 and TRBJ1-2; D is unresolved. This receptor was taken from an adult with an advanced solid tumor such as melanoma, head and neck, liver or kidney cancer. CDR3 nucleotide sequence: TGTGCCATCAGTGAGCTAAGCTACTATGGCTACACCTTC. It codes for CAISELSYYGYTF.